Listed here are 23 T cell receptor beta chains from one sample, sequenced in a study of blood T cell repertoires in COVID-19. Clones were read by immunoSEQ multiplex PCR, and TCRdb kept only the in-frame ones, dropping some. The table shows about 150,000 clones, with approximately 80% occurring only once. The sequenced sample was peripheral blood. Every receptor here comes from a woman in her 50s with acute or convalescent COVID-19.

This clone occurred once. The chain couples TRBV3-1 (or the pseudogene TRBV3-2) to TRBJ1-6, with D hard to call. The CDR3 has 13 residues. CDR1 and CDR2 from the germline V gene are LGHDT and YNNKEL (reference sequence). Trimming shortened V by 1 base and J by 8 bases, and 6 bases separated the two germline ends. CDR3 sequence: CASSQVRDSPLHF. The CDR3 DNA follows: TGTGCCAGCAGCCAAGTCCGGGATTCACCCCTCCACTTT.

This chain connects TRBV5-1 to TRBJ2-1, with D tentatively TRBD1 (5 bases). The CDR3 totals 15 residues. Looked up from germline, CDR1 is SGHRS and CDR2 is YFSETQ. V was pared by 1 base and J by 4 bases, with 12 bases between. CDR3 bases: TGCGCCAGCAGCTTGTTAACAGGTTCTTACAATGAGCAGTTCTTC. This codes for CASSLLTGSYNEQFF. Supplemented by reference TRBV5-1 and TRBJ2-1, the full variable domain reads KAGVTQTPRYLIKTRGQQVTLSCSPISGHRSVSWYQQTPGQGLQFLFEYFSETQRNKGNFPGRFSGRQFSNSRSEMNVSTLELGDSALYLCASSLLTGSYNEQFFGPGTRLTVL.

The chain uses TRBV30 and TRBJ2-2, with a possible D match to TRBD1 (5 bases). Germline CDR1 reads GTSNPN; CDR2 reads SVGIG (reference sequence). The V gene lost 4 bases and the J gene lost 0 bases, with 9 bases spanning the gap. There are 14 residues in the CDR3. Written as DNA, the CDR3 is TGTGCCTGGATGAGGACATCGAACACCGGGGAGCTGTTTTTT. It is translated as CAWMRTSNTGELFF. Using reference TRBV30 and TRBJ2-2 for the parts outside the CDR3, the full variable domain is SQTIHQWPATLVQPVGSPLSLECTVEGTSNPNLYWYRQAAGRGLQLLFYSVGIGQISSEVPQNLSASRPQDRQFILSSKKLLLSDSGFYLCAWMRTSNTGELFFGEGSRLTVL.

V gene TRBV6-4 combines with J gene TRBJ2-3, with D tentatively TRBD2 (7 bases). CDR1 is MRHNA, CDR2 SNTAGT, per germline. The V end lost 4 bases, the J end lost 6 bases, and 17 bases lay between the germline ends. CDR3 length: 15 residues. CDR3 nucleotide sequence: TGTGCCAGCAGTGGAACGGGGGGCGCGGGTGATACGCAGTATTTT. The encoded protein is CASSGTGGAGDTQYF.

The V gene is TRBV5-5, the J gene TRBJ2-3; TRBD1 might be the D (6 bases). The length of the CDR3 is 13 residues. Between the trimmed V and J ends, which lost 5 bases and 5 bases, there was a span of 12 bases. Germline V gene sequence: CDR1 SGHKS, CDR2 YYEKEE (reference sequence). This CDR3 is CASSSEQGDTQYF. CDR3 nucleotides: TGTGCCAGCAGTTCCGAACAGGGAGATACGCAGTATTTT.

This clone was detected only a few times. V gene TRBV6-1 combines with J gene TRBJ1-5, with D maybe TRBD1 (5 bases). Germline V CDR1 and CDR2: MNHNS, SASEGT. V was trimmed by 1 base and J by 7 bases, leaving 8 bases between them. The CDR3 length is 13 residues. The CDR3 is CASSEGGTQPQHF. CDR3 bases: TGTGCCAGCAGTGAAGGGGGCACGCAGCCCCAGCATTTT.

CDR3 bases: TGTGCCAGCAGCGCCCAGACAGGGAACGACGAGCAGTACTTC. This encodes CASSAQTGNDEQYF. The V and J genes are TRBV7-9 and TRBJ2-7; 7 bases align to TRBD1. This CDR3 comprises 14 residues. Germline V gene lookup returns CDR1 SEHNR and CDR2 FQNEAQ (reference sequence). V lost 5 bases, J lost 5 bases, and 9 bases stayed unmatched. Drawing the rest from reference TRBV7-9 and TRBJ2-7, the complete variable domain is DTGVSQNPRHKITKRGQNVTFRCDPISEHNRLYWYRQTLGQGPEFLTYFQNEAQLEKSRLLSDRFSAERPKGSFSTLEIQRTEQGDSAMYLCASSAQTGNDEQYFGPGTRLTVT.

The CDR3 protein is CASSPSRGVTGNEKLFF. The CDR3 bases are TGTGCCAGCAGCCCGAGCCGGGGAGTTACGGGTAATGAAAAACTGTTTTTT. The chain couples TRBV7-9 to TRBJ1-4; no clear D gene. Germline V gene lookup returns CDR1 SEHNR and CDR2 FQNEAQ (reference sequence). The CDR3 covers 17 residues. Trimming pared 5 bases from V and 4 bases from J, leaving 20 bases between.

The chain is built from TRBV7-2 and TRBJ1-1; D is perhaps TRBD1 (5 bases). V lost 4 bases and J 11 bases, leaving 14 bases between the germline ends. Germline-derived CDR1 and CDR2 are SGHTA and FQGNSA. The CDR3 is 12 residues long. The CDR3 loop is CASSWGEGGAFF. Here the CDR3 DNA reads TGTGCCAGCAGCTGGGGGGAGGGTGGGGCTTTCTTT.

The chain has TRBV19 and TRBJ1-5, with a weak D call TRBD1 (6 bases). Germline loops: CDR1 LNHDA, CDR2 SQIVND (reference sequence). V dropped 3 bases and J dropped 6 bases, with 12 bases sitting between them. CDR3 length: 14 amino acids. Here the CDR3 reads CASSIDRKFQPQHF. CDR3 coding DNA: TGTGCCAGTAGTATCGACAGGAAATTTCAGCCCCAGCATTTT.

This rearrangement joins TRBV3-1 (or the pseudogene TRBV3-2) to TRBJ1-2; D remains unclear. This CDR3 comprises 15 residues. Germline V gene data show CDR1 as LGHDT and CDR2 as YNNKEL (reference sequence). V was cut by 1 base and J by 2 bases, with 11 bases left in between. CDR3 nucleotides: TGTGCCAGCAGCCAAGGGGAGCTGAACAACTATGGCTACACCTTC. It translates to CASSQGELNNYGYTF.

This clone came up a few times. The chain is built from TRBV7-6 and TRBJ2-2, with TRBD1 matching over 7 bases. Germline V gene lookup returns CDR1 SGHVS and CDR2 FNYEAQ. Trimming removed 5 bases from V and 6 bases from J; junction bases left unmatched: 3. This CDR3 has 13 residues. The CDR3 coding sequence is TGTGCCAGCAGCGTACAGGGGCCCGGGGAGCTGTTTTTT. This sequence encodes CASSVQGPGELFF.

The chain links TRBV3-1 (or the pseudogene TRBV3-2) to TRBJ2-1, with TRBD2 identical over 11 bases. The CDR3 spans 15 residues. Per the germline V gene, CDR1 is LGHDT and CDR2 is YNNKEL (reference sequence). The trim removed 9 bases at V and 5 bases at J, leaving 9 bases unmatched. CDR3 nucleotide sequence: TGTGCCAGTTGGGATAGCGGGGGGGGACACAATGAGCAGTTCTTC. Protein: CASWDSGGGHNEQFF.

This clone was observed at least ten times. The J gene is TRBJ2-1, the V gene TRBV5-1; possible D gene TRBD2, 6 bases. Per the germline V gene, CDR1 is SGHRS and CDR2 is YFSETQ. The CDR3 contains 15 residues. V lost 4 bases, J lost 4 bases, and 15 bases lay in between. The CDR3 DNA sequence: TGCGCCAGCAGCGAGGGACTGCCCCCATACAATGAGCAGTTCTTC. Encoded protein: CASSEGLPPYNEQFF.

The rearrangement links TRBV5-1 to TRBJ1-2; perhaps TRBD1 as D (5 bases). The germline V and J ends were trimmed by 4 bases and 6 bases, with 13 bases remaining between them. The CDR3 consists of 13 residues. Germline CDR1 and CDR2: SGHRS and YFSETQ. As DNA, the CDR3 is TGCGCCAGCAGCCTGGAGGGGCTACATGGCTACACCTTC. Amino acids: CASSLEGLHGYTF.

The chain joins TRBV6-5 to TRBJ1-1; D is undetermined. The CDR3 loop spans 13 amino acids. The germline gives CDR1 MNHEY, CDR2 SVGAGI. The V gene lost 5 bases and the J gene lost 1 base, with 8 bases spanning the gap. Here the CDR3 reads CASSPGRNTEAFF. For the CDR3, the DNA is TGTGCCAGCAGTCCCGGGAGGAACACTGAAGCTTTCTTT.

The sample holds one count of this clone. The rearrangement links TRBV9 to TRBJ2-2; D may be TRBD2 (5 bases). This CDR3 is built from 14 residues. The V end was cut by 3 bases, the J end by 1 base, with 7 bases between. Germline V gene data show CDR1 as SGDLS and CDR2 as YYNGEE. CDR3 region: CASSGGVNTGELFF. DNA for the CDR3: TGTGCCAGCAGCGGGGGAGTGAACACCGGGGAGCTGTTTTTT.

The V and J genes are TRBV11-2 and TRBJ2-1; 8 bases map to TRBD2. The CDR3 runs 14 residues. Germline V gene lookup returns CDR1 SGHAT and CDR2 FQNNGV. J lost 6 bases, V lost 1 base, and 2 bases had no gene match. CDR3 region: CASSLAGGLNEQFF. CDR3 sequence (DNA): TGTGCCAGCAGCTTAGCGGGGGGGCTCAATGAGCAGTTCTTC.

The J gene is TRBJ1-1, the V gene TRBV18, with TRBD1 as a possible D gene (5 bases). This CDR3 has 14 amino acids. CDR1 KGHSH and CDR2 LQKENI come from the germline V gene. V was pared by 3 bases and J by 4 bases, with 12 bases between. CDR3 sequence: CASSPQGYGTEAFF. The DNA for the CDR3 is TGTGCCAGCTCACCTCAGGGTTATGGCACTGAAGCTTTCTTT.

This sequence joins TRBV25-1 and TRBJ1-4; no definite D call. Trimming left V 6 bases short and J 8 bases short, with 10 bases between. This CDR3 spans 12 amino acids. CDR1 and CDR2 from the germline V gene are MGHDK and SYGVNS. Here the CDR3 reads CASSPGGEKLFF. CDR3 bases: TGTGCCAGCAGCCCGGGAGGGGAAAAACTGTTTTTT.

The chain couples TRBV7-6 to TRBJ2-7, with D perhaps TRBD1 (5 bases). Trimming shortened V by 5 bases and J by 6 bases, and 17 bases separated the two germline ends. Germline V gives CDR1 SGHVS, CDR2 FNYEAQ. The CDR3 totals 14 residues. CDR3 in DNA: TGTGCCAGCAGCCCCAAGACAGTATGGGTCGAGCAGTACTTC. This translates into CASSPKTVWVEQYF.

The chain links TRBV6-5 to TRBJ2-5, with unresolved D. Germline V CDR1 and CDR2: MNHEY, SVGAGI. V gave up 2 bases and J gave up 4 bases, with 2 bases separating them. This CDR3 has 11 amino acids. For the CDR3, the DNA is TGTGCCAGCAGTTACCGAGAGACCCAGTACTTC. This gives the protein CASSYRETQYF.

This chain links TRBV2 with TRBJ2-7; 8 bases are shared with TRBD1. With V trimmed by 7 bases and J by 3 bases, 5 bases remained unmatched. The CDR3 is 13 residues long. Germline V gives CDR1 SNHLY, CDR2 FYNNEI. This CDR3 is CASNRDRGYEQYF. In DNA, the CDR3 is TGTGCCAGCAACCGTGACAGGGGCTACGAGCAGTACTTC.